This paragraph reports one T cell receptor beta chain. This clone was detected only once. Its binding antigen is unknown. It has no much larger one-base neighbor in the sample; base qualities were not kept. Germline trimming: 6 bases from V, 5 bases from J; junction bases outside gene matches: 7. CDR1 and CDR2 are drawn from the germline V gene (reference sequence): SEHNR, FQNEAQ. The CDR3 numbers 14 residues from cysteine through phenylalanine. The only DNA kept is the CDR3, 42 bases in frame from the first base. These data come from a study of T cell responses to AZD1222 COVID-19 vaccine (dated by TCRdb to the early 2020s). As for the study more broadly: A total of just over 230 trial participants underwent TCR sequencing, of whom some 210 received two doses of AZD1222 and about 26 received two doses of the MenACWY control vaccine. Trial participants were enrolled by age into subgroups of 18-55, 56-69 and 70-plus years, and roughly 150, 30 and 60 TCR-sequenced participants, respectively, were included in these subgroups.

The sample's time point label is to be understood as: about 28 days (+/-7) after the second vaccine dose. The treatment or condition label of this sample denotes: meningococcal conjugate vaccine given as trial control. Samples from vaccinated people were obtained from the UK trials COV001 and COV002, which included a single-blind randomized controlled phase 2/3 trial of AZD1222 (ChAdOx1 nCoV-19) in healthy adults. Trial participant PBMC samples were collected at day 0 and day 28 after the second dose for TCRbeta chain sequencing. The CDR3 regions of human TCRbeta chains were analyzed by immunosequencing. The paper's data handling went like this. TCRs in the repertoires were compared against a reference library of SARS-CoV-2-specific TCRs that had been generated with the MIRA antigen-specificity platform. Breadth was defined as the fraction of unique TCRs that were SARS-CoV-2-associated. Depth was defined as the fraction of total T cells that were SARS-CoV-2-associated. Using the MIRA data, each spike-specific TCR was mapped to the spike region that the TCR reacts to and placed in a CD4 or CD8 class. Log10-transformed breadth and depth values were compared by one-way ANOVA with Sidak's multiple comparisons tests. TCRdb's version of the immuneACCESS table is confined to in-frame rearrangements and falls short of the full clone set. An unresolved V gene accounts for under half of the shortfall where checked; the remainder is of unknown origin. V, J and clone size derive from that table, while D and trimming were established from the DNA sequence. The sample table holds 200,000 to 250,000 clones, of which roughly 94% were seen once. The ten largest clones represent around 1.7% of the sample.

What the authors observed across the whole study: Epitopes outside the regions mutated in the B.1.351 and B.1.1.7 variants were reportedly recognized by nearly half of the unique spike-specific TCRs. Vaccine-associated CD4 TCRs spanned the whole spike protein, with dominant responses in regions 160-218 and 743-854. Participants were mostly white British, with more females than males. The authors suggested clonal diversity may have been underestimated. Because no day 14 peak-response samples were available, repertoires were characterized only after the peak T cell response. Conclusions about previously exposed vaccinees are limited, since just 6 or 7 AZD1222 recipients were seropositive for SARS-CoV-2 at baseline. After two AZD1222 doses, spike-specific TCR breadth and depth were significantly higher than at day 0 and than in MenACWY recipients. The 56-69-year group was small, and its depth increase did not reach significance, likely because of low power.

This specimen was peripheral blood, taken 28 days after the second dose of the MenACWY control vaccine. The TCR originated in an adult who received the MenACWY meningococcal vaccine as a control. The rearranged segments are TRBV7-9 and TRBJ2-1; a stretch of 7 junction bases matches TRBD2. The DNA sequence reads TGTGCCAGCAGGCGCCCTAGCGGCGACAATGAGCAGTTCTTC. This codes for CASRRPSGDNEQFF.